These T cell receptor beta chains were read from a single sample in a study of blood T cell repertoires in COVID-19. Assay used: immunoSEQ multiplex PCR; TCRdb lists only in-frame clones, some missing. Here the sample spans about 320,000 clones, about 84% being singletons. The source material was peripheral blood. The source of these receptors is a woman aged 45-60 years with acute or convalescent COVID-19. Each CDR3 is given without its conserved first and last residue. The order of the fields is J gene, V gene, CDR3 protein.

TRBJ2-1	TRBV9	ASSPHGQRSLSYNEQF
TRBJ1-5	TRBV18	ASSPPGGRNQPQH
TRBJ1-2	TRBV6-6	ASSPDRVGVYGYT
TRBJ1-3	TRBV5-4	ASSLNAGAGNTIY
TRBJ2-7	TRBV7-2	ASSLARGGLYEQY
TRBJ1-1	TRBV27	ASSRDRGPENTEAF
TRBJ2-2	TRBV18	ASSQGGPQNTGELF
TRBJ1-5	TRBV29-1	SVARTGVGQPQH
TRBJ1-1	TRBV10-3	AISELSRTQAQKNTEAF
TRBJ2-3	TRBV24-1	ATSDDRGEGDTQY
TRBJ2-7	TRBV19	ASSIVGGLTYEQY
TRBJ1-6	TRBV10-3	AITLQRQGGVSSPLH
TRBJ2-2	TRBV7-8	ASSRGVAGNTGELF
TRBJ1-4	TRBV4-3	ASSQESGPYEKLF
TRBJ2-1	TRBV9	ASSFPGGLWNEQF
TRBJ1-1	TRBV28	ASSRGGALNTEAF
TRBJ1-1	TRBV28	ASSSPGENTEAF
TRBJ2-7	TRBV16	ASSQALGSGVEQY
TRBJ2-7	TRBV4-3	ASSQDRTLYEQY
TRBJ2-1	TRBV11-2	ASSLDPGVNNEQF
TRBJ2-6	TRBV6-5	ASSPRFSGANVLT
TRBJ1-1	TRBV27	ASSQGRTEAF
TRBJ1-2	TRBV9	ASKSGTGANYGYT
TRBJ1-1	TRBV9	ASSVAPAGGNTEAF
TRBJ1-2	TRBV7-2	ASSFRTGDFYGYT
TRBJ2-7	TRBV5-1	ASSVSGRLSYEQY
TRBJ2-1	TRBV3-1/TRBV3-2	ASSQDWDWRGYNEQF
TRBJ2-5	TRBV3-1/TRBV3-2	ASSQSRGRRKETQY
TRBJ1-1	TRBV7-3	ASSLTPMREGTEAF
TRBJ2-3	TRBV25-1	ASSDMFGTDTQY
TRBJ2-1	TRBV6-5	ASRPGQANNEQF
TRBJ2-5	TRBV5-1	ASSLVSSGTQETQY
TRBJ2-1	TRBV7-9	ASSPWGGRADNEQF